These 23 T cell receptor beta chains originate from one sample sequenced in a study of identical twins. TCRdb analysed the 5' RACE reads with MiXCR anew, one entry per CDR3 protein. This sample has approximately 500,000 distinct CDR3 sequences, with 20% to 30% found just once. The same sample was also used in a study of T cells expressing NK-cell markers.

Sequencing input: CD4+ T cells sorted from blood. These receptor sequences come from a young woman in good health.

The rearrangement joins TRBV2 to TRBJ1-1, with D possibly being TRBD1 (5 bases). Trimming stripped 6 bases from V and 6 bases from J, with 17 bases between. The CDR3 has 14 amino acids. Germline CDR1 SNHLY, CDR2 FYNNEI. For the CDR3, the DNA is TGTGCCAGCAGCGTCTCCGGGACCAAAGCTGAAGCTTTCTTT. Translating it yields CASSVSGTKAEAFF.

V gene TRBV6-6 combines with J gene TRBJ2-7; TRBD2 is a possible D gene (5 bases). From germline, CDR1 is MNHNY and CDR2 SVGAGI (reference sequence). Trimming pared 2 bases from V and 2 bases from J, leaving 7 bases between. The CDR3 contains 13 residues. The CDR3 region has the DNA TGTGCCAGCAGTTACACTAGGACCTACGAGCAGTACTTC. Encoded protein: CASSYTRTYEQYF.

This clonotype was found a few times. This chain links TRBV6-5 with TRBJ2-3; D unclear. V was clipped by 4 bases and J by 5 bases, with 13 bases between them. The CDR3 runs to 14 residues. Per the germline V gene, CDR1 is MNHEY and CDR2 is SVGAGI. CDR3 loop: CASSSGPPRDTQYF. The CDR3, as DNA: TGTGCCAGCAGTTCCGGGCCGCCGCGAGATACGCAGTATTTT.

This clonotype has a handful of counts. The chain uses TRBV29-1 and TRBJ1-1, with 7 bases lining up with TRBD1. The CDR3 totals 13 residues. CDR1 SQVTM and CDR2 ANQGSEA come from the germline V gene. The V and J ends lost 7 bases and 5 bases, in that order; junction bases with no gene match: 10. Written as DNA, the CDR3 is TGCAGCGGCCGACAGGGCCTGCAAACTGAAGCTTTCTTT. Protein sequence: CSGRQGLQTEAFF.

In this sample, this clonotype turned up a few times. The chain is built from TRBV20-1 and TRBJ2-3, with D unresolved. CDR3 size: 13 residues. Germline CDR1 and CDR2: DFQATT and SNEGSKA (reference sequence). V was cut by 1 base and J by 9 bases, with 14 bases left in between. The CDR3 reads CSARADIQETQYF. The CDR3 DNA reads TGCAGTGCTAGAGCTGATATTCAGGAGACGCAGTATTTT.

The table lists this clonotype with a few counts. In nucleotides, the CDR3 is TGCAGTGCTAGAGCGGGTAGCGGGACGTTCATTGAGCAGTTCTTC. Residues: CSARAGSGTFIEQFF. The chain combines TRBV20-1 with TRBJ2-1, with 8 bases fitting TRBD2. The CDR3 totals 15 residues. V lost 1 base, J lost 9 bases, and 11 bases stayed unmatched. The germline V gene has CDR1 DFQATT and CDR2 SNEGSKA (reference sequence).

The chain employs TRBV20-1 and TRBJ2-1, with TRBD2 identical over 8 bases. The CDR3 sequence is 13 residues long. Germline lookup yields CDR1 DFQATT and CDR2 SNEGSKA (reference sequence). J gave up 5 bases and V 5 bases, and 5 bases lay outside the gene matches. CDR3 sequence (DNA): TGCAGTGCTTCCACGGGGGGGCACAATGAGCAGTTCTTC. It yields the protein CSASTGGHNEQFF.

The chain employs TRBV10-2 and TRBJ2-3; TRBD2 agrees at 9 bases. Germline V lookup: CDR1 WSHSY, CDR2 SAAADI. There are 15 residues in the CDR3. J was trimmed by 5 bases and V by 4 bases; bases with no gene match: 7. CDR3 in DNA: TGCGCCAGCAGTGCAACTAGCGGGTGGAAAGATACGCAGTATTTT. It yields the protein CASSATSGWKDTQYF.

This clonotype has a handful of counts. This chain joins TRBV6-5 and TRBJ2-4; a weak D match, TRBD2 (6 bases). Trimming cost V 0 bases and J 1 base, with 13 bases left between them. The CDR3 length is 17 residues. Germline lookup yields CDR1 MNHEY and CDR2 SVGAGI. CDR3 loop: CASSYSGLGLAKNIQYF. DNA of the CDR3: TGTGCCAGCAGTTACTCGGGTCTGGGACTGGCCAAAAACATTCAGTACTTC.

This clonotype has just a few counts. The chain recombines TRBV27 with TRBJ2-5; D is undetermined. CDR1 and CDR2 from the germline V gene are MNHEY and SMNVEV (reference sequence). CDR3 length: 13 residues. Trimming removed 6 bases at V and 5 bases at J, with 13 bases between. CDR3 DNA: TGTGCCAGCAGCATAGCCAGGTTGGAGACCCAGTACTTC. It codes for CASSIARLETQYF.

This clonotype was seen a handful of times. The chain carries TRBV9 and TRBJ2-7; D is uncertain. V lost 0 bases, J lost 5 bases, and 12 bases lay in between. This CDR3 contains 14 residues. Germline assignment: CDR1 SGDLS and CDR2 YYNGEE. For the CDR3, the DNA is TGTGCCAGCAGCGTAGTCTCTGGGTCCCACGAGCAGTACTTC. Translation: CASSVVSGSHEQYF. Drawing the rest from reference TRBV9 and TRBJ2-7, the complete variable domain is DSGVTQTPKHLITATGQRVTLRCSPRSGDLSVYWYQQSLDQGLQFLIQYYNGEERAKGNILERFSAQQFPDLHSELNLSSLELGDSALYFCASSVVSGSHEQYFGPGTRLTVT.

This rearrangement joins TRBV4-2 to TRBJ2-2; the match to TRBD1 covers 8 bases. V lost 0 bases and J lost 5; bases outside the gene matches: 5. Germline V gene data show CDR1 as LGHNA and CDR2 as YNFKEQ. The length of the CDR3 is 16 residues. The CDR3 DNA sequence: TGTGCCAGCAGCCAAGATCCAGGGGGCGAAACCGGGGAGCTGTTTTTT. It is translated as CASSQDPGGETGELFF.

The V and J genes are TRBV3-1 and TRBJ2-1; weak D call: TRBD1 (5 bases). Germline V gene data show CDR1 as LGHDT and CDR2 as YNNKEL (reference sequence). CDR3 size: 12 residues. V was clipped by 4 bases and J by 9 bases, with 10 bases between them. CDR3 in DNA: TGTGCCAGCAGCCCTCACCAGGGTGAGCAGTTCTTC. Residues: CASSPHQGEQFF.

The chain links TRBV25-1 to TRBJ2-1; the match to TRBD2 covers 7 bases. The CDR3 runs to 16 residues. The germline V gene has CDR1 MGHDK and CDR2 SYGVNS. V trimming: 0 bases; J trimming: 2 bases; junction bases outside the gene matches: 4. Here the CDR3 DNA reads TGTGCCAGCAGTGAATACGGGGGGACTACCTACAATGAGCAGTTCTTC. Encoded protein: CASSEYGGTTYNEQFF.

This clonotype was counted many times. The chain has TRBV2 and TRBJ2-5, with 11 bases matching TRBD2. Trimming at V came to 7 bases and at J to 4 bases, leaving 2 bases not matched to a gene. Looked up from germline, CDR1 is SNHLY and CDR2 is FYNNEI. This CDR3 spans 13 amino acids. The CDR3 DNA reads TGTGCCAGCATGCTAGCGGGAGGAGAGACCCAGTACTTC. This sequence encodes CASMLAGGETQYF.

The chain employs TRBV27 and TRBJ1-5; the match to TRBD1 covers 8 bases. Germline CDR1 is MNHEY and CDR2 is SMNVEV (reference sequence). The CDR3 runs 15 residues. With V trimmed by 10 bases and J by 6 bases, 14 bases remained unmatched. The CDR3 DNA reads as TGTGCCATCACCCCCGGACAGGGATGGGGTCAGCCCCAGCATTTT. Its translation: CAITPGQGWGQPQHF.

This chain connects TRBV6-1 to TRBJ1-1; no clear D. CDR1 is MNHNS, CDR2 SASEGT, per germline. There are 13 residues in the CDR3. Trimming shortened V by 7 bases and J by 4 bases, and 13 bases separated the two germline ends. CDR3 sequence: CASMGIASTEAFF. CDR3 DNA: TGTGCCAGCATGGGTATAGCGAGCACTGAAGCTTTCTTT.

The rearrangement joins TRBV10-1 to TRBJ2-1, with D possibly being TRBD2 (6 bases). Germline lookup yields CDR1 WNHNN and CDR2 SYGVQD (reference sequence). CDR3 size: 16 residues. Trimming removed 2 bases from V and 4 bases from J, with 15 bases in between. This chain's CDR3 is CASSERRLVAYNEQFF. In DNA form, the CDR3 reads TGCGCCAGCAGTGAGCGGCGACTAGTAGCTTACAATGAGCAGTTCTTC.

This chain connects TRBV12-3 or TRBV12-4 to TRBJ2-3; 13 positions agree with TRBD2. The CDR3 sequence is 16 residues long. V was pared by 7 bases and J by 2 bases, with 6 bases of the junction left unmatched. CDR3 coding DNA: TGTGCCAGCACCGCGGGACTAGCGGGGTCCACAGATACGCAGTATTTT. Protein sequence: CASTAGLAGSTDTQYF.

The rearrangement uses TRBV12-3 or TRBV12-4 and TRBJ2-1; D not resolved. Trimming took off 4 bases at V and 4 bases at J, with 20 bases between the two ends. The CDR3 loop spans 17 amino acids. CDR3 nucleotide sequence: TGTGCCAGCAGTTCTGGAAGTCGGCTCGGTATTTACAATGAGCAGTTCTTC. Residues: CASSSGSRLGIYNEQFF.

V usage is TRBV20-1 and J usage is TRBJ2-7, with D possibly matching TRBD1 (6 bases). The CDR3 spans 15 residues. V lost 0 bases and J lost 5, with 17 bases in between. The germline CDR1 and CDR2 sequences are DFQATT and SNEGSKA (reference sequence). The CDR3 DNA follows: TGCAGTGCTAGAGATCCCCCCTCTACAGGGCACGAGCAGTACTTC. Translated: CSARDPPSTGHEQYF.

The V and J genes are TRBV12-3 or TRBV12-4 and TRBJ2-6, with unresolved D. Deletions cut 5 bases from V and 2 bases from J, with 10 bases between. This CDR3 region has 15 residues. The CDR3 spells CASSPPAAGANVLTF. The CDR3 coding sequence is TGTGCCAGCAGTCCCCCGGCGGCTGGGGCCAACGTCCTGACTTTC.

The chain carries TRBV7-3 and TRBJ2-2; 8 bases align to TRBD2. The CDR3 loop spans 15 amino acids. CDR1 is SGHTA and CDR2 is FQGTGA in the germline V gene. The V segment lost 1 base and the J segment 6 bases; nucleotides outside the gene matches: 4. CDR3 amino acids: CASSLNGGASGELFF. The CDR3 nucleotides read TGTGCCAGCAGCTTAAACGGGGGGGCCTCCGGGGAGCTGTTTTTT.